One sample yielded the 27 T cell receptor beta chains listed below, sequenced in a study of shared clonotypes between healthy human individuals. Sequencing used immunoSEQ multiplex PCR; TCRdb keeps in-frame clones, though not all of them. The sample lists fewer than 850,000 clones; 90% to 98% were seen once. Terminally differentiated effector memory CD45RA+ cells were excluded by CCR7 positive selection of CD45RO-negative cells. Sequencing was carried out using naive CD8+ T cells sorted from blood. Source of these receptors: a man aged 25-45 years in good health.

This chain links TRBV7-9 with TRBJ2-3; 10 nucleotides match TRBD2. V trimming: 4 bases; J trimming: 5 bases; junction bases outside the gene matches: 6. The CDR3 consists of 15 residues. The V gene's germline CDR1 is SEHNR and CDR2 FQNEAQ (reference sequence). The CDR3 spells CASSSWLAGEDTQYF. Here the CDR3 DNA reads TGTGCCAGCAGCTCCTGGCTAGCGGGAGAAGATACGCAGTATTTT. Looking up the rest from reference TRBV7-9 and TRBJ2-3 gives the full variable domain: DTGVSQNPRHKITKRGQNVTFRCDPISEHNRLYWYRQTLGQGPEFLTYFQNEAQLEKSRLLSDRFSAERPKGSFSTLEIQRTEQGDSAMYLCASSSWLAGEDTQYFGPGTRLTVL.

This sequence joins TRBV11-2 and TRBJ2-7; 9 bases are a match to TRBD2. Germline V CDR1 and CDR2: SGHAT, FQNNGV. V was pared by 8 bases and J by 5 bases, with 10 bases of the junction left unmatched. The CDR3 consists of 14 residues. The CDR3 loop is CASPSGLAQDEQYF. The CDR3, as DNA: TGTGCCAGCCCGTCGGGACTAGCTCAGGACGAGCAGTACTTC.

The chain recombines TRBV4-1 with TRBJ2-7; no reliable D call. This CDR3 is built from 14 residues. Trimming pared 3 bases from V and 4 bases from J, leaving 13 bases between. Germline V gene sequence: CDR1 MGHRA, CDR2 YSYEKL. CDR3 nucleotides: TGCGCCAGCAGCCAGTACGCAGACCGATACGAGCAGTACTTC. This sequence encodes CASSQYADRYEQYF.

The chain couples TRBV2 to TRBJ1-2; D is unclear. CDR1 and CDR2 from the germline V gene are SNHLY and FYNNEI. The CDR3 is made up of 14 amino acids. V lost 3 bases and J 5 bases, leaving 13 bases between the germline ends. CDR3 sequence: CASSEGLWGYGYTF. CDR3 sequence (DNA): TGTGCCAGCAGTGAGGGCCTTTGGGGATATGGCTACACCTTC.

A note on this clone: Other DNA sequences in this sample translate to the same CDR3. The CDR3 sequence: CASSEGYEQYF. CDR3 nucleotide sequence: TGTGCCAGCAGCGAAGGCTACGAGCAGTACTTC. The rearrangement uses TRBV7-9 and TRBJ2-7; D is uncertain. This CDR3 has 11 residues. V was clipped by 5 bases and J by 3 bases, with 5 bases between them. CDR1 is SEHNR, CDR2 FQNEAQ, per germline (reference sequence).

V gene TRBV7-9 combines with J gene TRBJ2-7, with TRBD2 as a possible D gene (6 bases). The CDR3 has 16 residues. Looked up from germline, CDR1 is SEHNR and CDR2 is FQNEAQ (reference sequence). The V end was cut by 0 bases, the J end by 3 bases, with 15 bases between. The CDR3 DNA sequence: TGTGCCAGCAGCTTAGCGGCCCCTAGGGACTTCTACGAGCAGTACTTC. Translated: CASSLAAPRDFYEQYF.

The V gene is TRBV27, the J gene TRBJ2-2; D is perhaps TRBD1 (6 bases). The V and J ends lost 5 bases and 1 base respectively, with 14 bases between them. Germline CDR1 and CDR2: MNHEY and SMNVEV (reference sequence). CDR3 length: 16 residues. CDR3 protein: CASSPRPTGNTGELFF. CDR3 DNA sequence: TGTGCCAGCAGTCCGAGGCCGACAGGGAACACCGGGGAGCTGTTTTTT.

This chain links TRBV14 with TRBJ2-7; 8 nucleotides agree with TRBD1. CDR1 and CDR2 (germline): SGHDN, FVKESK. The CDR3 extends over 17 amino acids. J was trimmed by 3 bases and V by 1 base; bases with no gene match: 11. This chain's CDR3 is CASSQARPGTGYYEQYF. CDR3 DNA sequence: TGTGCCAGCAGCCAAGCAAGACCAGGGACAGGTTACTACGAGCAGTACTTC.

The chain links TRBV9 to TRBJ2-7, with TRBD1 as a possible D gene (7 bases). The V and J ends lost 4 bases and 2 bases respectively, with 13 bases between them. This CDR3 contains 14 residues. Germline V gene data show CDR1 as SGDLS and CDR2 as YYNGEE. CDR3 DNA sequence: TGTGCCAGCAGCCCAGGGGGGACAACCTACGAGCAGTACTTC. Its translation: CASSPGGTTYEQYF.

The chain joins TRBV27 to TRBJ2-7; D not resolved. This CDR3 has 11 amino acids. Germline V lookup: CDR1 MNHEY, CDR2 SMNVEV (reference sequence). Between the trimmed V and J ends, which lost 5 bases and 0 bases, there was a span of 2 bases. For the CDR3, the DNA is TGTGCCAGCAGTGTCTCCTACGAGCAGTACTTC. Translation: CASSVSYEQYF.

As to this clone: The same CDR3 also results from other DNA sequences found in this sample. The CDR3 here is CASSLARGNNEQFF. The CDR3 nucleotides read TGTGCCAGCAGCTTAGCGCGGGGAAACAATGAGCAGTTCTTC. The chain carries TRBV7-2 and TRBJ2-1; a weak D match, TRBD2 (6 bases). CDR1 is SGHTA and CDR2 is FQGNSA in the germline V gene. Trimming cost V 0 bases and J 5 bases, with 8 bases left between them. The CDR3 contains 14 residues.

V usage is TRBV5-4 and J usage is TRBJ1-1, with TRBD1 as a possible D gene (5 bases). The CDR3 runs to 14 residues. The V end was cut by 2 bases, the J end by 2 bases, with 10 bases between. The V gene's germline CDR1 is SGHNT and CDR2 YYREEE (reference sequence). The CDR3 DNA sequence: TGTGCCAGCAGCTTTTGGGGGAGTAACACTGAAGCTTTCTTT. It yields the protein CASSFWGSNTEAFF.

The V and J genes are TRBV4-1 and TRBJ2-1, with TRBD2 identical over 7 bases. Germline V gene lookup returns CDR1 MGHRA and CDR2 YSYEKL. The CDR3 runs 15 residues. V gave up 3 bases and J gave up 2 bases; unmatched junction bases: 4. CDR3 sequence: CASSQPGRAYNEQFF. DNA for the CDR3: TGCGCCAGCAGCCAGCCGGGGAGGGCCTACAATGAGCAGTTCTTC.

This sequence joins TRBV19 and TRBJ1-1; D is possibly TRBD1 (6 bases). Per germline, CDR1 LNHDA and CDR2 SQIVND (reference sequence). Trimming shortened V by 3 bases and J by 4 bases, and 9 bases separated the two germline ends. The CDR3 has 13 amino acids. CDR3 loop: CASSMGHVTEAFF. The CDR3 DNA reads TGTGCCAGTAGTATGGGACACGTCACTGAAGCTTTCTTT.

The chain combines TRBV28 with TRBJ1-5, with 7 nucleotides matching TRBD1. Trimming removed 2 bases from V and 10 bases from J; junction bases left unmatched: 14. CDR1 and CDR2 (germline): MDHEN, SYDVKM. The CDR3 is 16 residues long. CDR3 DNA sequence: TGTGCCAGCAGTTTACCGAAGACCGGGACAGCCCGTCCCCAGCATTTT. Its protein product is CASSLPKTGTARPQHF.

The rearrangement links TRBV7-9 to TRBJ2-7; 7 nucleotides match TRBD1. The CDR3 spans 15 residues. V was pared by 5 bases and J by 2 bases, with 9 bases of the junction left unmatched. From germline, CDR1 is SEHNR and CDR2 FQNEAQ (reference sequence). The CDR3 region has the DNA TGTGCCAGCAGCGGGGAACAGGGGACAACCTACGAGCAGTACTTC. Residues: CASSGEQGTTYEQYF.

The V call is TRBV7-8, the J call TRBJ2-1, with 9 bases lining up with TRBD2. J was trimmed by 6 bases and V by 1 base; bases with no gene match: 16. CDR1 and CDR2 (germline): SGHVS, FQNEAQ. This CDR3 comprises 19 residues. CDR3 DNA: TGTGCCAGCAGCTTAGGTAGCCGCCCCGTAGCGGGAGAGGGCAATGAGCAGTTCTTC. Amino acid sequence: CASSLGSRPVAGEGNEQFF.

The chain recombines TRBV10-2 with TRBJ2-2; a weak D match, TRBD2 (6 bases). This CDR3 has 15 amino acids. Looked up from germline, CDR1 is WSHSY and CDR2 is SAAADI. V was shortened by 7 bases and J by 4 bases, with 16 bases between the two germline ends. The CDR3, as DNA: TGCGCCAGCACTATATACAGTAGCGGCACCGGGGAGCTGTTTTTT. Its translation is CASTIYSSGTGELFF.

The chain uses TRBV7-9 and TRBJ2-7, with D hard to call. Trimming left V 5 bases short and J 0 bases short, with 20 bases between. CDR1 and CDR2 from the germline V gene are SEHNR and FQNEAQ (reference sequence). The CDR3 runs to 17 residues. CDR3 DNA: TGTGCCAGCAGCGCGGACCGGATTGGGGATAGCTCCTACGAGCAGTACTTC. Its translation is CASSADRIGDSSYEQYF.

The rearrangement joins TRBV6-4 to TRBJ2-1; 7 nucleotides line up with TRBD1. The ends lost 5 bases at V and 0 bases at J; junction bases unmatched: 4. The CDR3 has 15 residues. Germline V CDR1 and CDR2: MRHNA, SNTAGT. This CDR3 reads CASSPDRVSYNEQFF. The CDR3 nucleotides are TGTGCCAGCAGTCCAGACAGGGTCTCCTACAATGAGCAGTTCTTC.

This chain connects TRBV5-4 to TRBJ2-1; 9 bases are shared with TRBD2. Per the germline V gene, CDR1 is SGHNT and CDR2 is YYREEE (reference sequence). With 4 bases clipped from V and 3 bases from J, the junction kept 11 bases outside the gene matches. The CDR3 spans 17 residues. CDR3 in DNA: TGTGCCAGCAGCCCCCTCCCACCTAGCGGGGTCTACAATGAGCAGTTCTTC. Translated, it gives CASSPLPPSGVYNEQFF.

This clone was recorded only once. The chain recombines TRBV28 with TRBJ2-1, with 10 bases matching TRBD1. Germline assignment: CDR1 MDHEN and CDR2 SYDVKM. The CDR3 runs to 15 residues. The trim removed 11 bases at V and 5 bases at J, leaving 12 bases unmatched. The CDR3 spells CAGSSGQGVNNEQFF. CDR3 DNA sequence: TGTGCCGGCTCCTCCGGACAGGGGGTTAACAATGAGCAGTTCTTC.

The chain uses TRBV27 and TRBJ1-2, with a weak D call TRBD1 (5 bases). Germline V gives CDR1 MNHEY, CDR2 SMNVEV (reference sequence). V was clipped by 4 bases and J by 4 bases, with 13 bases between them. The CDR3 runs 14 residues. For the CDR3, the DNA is TGTGCCAGCAGTTCCATGCAGGGATTCTATGGCTACACCTTC. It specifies CASSSMQGFYGYTF.

The CDR3 DNA sequence: TGTGCCAGCAGCTTGTCTGCGGGTGATACGCAGTATTTT. Translating it yields CASSLSAGDTQYF. The rearrangement uses TRBV5-4 and TRBJ2-3, with a possible D match to TRBD2 (5 bases). The germline CDR1 and CDR2 sequences are SGHNT and YYREEE (reference sequence). Trimming stripped 1 base from V and 6 bases from J, with 9 bases between. CDR3 size: 13 residues.

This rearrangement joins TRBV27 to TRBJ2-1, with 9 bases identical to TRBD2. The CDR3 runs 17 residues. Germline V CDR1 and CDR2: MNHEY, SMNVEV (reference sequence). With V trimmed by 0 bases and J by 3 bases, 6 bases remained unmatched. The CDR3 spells CASSLSGSSGNYNEQFF. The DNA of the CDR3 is TGTGCCAGCAGTTTATCGGGTTCTAGCGGGAACTACAATGAGCAGTTCTTC.

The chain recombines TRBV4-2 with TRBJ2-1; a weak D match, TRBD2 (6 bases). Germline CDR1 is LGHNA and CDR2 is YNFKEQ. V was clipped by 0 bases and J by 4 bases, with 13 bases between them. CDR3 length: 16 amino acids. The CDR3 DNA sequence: TGTGCCAGCAGCCAAGAAACTAGCATGCGGTACAATGAGCAGTTCTTC. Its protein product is CASSQETSMRYNEQFF.

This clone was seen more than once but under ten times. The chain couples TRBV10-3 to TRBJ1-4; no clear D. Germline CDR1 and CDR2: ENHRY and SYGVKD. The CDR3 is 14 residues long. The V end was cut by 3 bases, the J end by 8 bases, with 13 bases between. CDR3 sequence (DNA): TGTGCCATCAGTGATGAACTGGGCGGGGAAAAACTGTTTTTT. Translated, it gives CAISDELGGEKLFF.